The TCR beta chain under discussion was sequenced for a study of blood T cell repertoires in COVID-19. Looking at the study overall: Acute and convalescent COVID-19 samples came from the United States, Italy and Spain.

Germline V gene data show CDR1 as MDHEN and CDR2 as SYDVKM. J gave up 11 bases and V 7 bases, and 15 bases lay outside the gene matches. This CDR3 region has 14 residues. The table lists this clone with a count of one. Sequencing was performed with immunoSEQ multiplex PCR; in TCRdb, only in-frame clones are kept and a portion is missing. Here the sample spans about 90,000 clones, 80% being singletons. The specimen sequenced was peripheral blood. V gene TRBV28 combines with J gene TRBJ2-3; 7 positions match TRBD2. The TCR originated in a woman in her sixties or seventies with acute or convalescent COVID-19. The CDR3 spells CASTSGGSPRGQYF. The CDR3 DNA sequence: TGTGCCAGCACCTCCGGCGGGAGCCCCCGCGGGCAGTATTTT.